This paragraph covers one T cell receptor beta chain sequence. Its antigen is currently unknown. The DNA is left out, because the CDR3 cannot be placed on it with certainty; the CDR3 is given as TCRdb lists it. Ends included, the CDR3 has 13 residues. The treatment is: approximately 9-day PBMC culture with coronavirus spike peptide pools or control peptides (ViraFEST assay). The Oncomine TCR Beta short-read assay generated sequence data from the DNA of cultured CD4+ T cells. Once CD4+ T cells had been cultured, genomic DNA was extracted from them. TCRdb re-analysed the PCR reads in MiXCR, keeping a single row per CDR3 protein. The sample records tens of thousands of distinct CDR3 sequences, 60% to 75% being singletons. This sample is part of a study of vaccination and CD4 T cells after COVID-19.

Sequenced sample: CD4+ T cells from blood, cultured in vitro. This rearrangement joins TRBV7-5 to TRBJ1-1. TRBV7-5 is flagged as a pseudogene. This sequence was found in a human donor who had recovered from COVID-19. CDR3 amino acids: CISVPTYCEQTFF.